One TCR beta chain is described in this entry. Here immunoSEQ multiplex PCR was the method, and the copy in TCRdb shows in-frame clones only, minus some. The profile covers about 65,000 clones, with 90% appearing a single time and around 1.3% taken by the ten largest. These data belong to a study of control samples from healthy donors and cancer patients. Per germline, CDR1 SNHLY and CDR2 FYNNEI. V was shortened by 2 bases and J by 6 bases, with 13 bases between the two germline ends. This CDR3 is built from 15 residues. The source is a woman in her forties or fifties with colorectal cancer. The chain carries TRBV2 and TRBJ1-4, with a possible D match to TRBD1 (5 bases). Sequenced: PBMCs. The CDR3 protein is CASSEMRTIDEKLFF. In nucleotides, the CDR3 is TGTGCCAGCAGTGAAATGAGGACAATTGATGAAAAACTGTTTTTT.